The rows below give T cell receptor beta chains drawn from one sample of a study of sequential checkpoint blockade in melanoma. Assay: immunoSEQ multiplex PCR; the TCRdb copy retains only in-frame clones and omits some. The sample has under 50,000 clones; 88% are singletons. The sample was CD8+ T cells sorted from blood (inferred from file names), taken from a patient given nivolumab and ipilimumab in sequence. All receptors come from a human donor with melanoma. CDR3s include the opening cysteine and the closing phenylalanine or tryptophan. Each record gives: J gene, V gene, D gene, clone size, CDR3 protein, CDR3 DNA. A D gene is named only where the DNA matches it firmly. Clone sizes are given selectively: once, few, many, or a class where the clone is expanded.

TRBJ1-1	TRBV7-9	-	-	CASSLTTGTNTEAFF	TGTGCCAGCAGCTTAACCACAGGGACGAACACTGAAGCTTTCTTT
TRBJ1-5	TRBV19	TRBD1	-	CASSIGTGLSWNQPQHF	TGTGCCAGTAGTATTGGGACAGGGCTCAGTTGGAATCAGCCCCAGCATTTT
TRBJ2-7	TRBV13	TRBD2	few	CASSVSGTSYEQYF	TGTGCCAGCAGCGTTAGCGGGACCTCCTACGAGCAGTACTTC
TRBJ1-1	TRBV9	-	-	CASSVEPGWTEAFF	TGTGCCAGCAGCGTAGAACCAGGTTGGACTGAAGCTTTCTTT
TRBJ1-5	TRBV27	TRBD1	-	CASSLWTGGNQPQHF	TGTGCCAGCAGTTTATGGACAGGGGGAAATCAGCCCCAGCATTTT
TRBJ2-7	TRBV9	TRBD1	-	CASSTGGSYEQYF	TGTGCCAGCAGCACAGGGGGCTCCTACGAGCAGTACTTC
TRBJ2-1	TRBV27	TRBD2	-	CASSFSAGRNEQFF	TGTGCCAGCAGTTTCTCAGCGGGAAGGAATGAGCAGTTCTTC
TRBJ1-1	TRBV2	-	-	CASCRENTEAFF	TGTGCCAGCTGCAGGGAGAACACTGAAGCTTTCTTT
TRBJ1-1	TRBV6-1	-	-	CASSDRINMNTEAFF	TGTGCCAGCAGTGACAGGATCAATATGAACACTGAAGCTTTCTTT
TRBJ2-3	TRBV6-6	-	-	CASSWTYRTDTQYF	TGTGCCAGCAGTTGGACATACCGCACAGATACGCAGTATTTT
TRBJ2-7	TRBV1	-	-	CTSSQDSPLGQLFFYEQYF	TGCACCAGCAGCCAAGACTCACCCTTGGGACAGCTCTTCTTCTACGAGCAGTACTTC
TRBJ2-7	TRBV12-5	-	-	CASGAGEYYEQYF	TGTGCTAGTGGGGCAGGGGAATACTACGAGCAGTACTTC
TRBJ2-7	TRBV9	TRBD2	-	CASSAASGSYEQYF	TGTGCCAGCAGCGCGGCTAGCGGGTCCTACGAGCAGTACTTC
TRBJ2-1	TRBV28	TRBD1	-	CASNRDRGLGEQFF	TGTGCCAGCAATCGGGACAGGGGATTGGGTGAGCAGTTCTTC
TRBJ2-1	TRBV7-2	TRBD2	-	CASSPSAGANNEQFF	TGTGCCAGCAGCCCGTCAGCGGGAGCGAACAATGAGCAGTTCTTC
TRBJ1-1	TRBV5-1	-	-	CASSFSPREANTEAFF	TGCGCCAGCAGCTTCTCACCCAGGGAGGCGAACACTGAAGCTTTCTTT
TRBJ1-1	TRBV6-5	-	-	CASRGAGNTEAFF	TGTGCCAGCAGGGGAGCAGGAAACACTGAAGCTTTCTTT
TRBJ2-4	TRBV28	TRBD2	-	CASNPTSVKNIQYF	TGTGCCAGCAACCCCACTAGCGTCAAAAACATTCAGTACTTC
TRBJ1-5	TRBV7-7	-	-	CASSPWEGQPQHF	TGTGCTAGCAGCCCCTGGGAGGGTCAGCCCCAGCATTTT
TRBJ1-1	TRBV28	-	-	CASSWGLWTEAFF	TGTGCCAGCAGTTGGGGACTTTGGACTGAAGCTTTCTTT
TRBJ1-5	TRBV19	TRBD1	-	CASSTVDRGLDSNQPQHF	TGTGCCAGTAGTACGGTAGACAGGGGCCTGGATAGCAATCAGCCCCAGCATTTT
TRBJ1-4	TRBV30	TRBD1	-	CAWSLTGLNEKLFF	TGTGCCTGGAGTTTGACAGGGCTTAATGAAAAACTGTTTTTT
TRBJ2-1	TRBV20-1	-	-	CSARDPGEQFF	TGCAGTGCTAGAGATCCGGGGGAGCAGTTCTTC
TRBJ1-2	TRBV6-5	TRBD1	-	CASTPGQGNYGYTF	TGTGCCAGCACCCCCGGACAGGGGAACTATGGCTACACCTTC
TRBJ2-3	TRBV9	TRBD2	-	CASSLLAGSSTDTQYF	TGTGCCAGCAGCTTATTAGCGGGATCGAGCACAGATACGCAGTATTTT
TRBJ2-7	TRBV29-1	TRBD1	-	CSAKGQGYEQYF	TGCAGCGCAAAGGGACAGGGCTACGAGCAGTACTTC
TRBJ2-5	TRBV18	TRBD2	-	CASSIRDYRQETQYF	TGTGCCAGCTCCATCCGGGACTATAGGCAAGAGACCCAGTACTTC
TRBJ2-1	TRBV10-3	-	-	CAISSGGNSYNEQFF	TGTGCCATCAGTTCTGGCGGGAACTCCTACAATGAGCAGTTCTTC
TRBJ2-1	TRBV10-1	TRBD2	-	CASSSGLAGLEQFF	TGCGCCAGCAGTTCGGGACTAGCGGGACTTGAGCAGTTCTTC
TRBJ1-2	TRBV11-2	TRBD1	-	CASSKPGQGAYGYTF	TGTGCCAGCAGTAAACCGGGACAGGGGGCATATGGCTACACCTTC
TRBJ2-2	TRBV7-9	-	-	CASSTPRELFF	TGTGCCAGCAGCACACCGAGGGAGCTGTTTTTT
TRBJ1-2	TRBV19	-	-	CASSIAARGRSGYTF	TGTGCCAGTAGTATAGCGGCCAGGGGCAGAAGCGGCTACACCTTC
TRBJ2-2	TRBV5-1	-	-	CASSWIDGTSGTGELFF	TGCGCCAGCAGCTGGATCGACGGAACTTCGGGCACCGGGGAGCTGTTTTTT
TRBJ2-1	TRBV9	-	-	CASSVVPAGYNEQFF	TGTGCCAGCAGCGTAGTTCCAGCGGGCTACAATGAGCAGTTCTTC
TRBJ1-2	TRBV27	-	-	CASSLNLRAYGYTF	TGTGCCAGCAGTTTAAATCTCAGGGCCTATGGCTACACCTTC
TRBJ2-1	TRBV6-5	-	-	CASRAWGPNEQFF	TGTGCCAGCAGAGCGTGGGGCCCGAATGAGCAGTTCTTC
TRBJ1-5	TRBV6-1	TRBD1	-	CASRGGQGGYQPQHF	TGTGCCAGCAGGGGCGGACAGGGTGGGTATCAGCCCCAGCATTTT
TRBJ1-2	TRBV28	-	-	CASSLQRAGVGYTF	TGTGCCAGCAGTTTACAAAGGGCAGGGGTCGGCTACACCTTC
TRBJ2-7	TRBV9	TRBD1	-	CASSVGTGAPYEQYF	TGTGCCAGCAGCGTAGGGACAGGGGCACCCTACGAGCAGTACTTC
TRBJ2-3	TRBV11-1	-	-	CASSLASGLGTDTQYF	TGTGCCAGCAGCTTAGCGTCGGGACTGGGGACAGATACGCAGTATTTT
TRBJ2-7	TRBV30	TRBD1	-	CAWTGTGSEQYF	TGTGCCTGGACCGGGACAGGGTCCGAGCAGTACTTC
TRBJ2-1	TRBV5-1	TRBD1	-	CASSLGGQGSYNEQFF	TGCGCCAGCAGCTTGGGGGGACAGGGGTCGTACAATGAGCAGTTCTTC
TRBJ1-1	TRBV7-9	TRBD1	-	CASSMTGIAEAFF	TGTGCCAGCAGCATGACAGGGATCGCTGAAGCTTTCTTT
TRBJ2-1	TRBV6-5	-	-	CASSYSSSHEQFF	TGTGCCAGCAGTTACTCGAGTTCCCATGAGCAGTTCTTC
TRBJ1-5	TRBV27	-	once	CASSLKQGNQPQHF	TGTGCCAGCAGTTTAAAGCAGGGAAATCAGCCCCAGCATTTT
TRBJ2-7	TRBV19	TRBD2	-	CASSLLAGVGYEQYF	TGTGCCAGTAGTCTTCTCGCGGGGGTCGGCTACGAGCAGTACTTC
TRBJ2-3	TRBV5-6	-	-	CASSLQTDTQYF	TGTGCCAGCAGCTTACAAACAGATACGCAGTATTTT
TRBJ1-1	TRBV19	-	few	CASSIGGLVTEAFF	TGTGCCAGTAGTATAGGAGGGTTGGTCACTGAAGCTTTCTTT
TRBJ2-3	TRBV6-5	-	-	CASTIRVGARDTQYF	TGTGCCAGCACAATACGGGTGGGGGCTCGGGATACGCAGTATTTT
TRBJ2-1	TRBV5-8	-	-	CASSSVAVPFF	TGTGCCAGCAGCTCCGTCGCAGTCCCGTTCTTC